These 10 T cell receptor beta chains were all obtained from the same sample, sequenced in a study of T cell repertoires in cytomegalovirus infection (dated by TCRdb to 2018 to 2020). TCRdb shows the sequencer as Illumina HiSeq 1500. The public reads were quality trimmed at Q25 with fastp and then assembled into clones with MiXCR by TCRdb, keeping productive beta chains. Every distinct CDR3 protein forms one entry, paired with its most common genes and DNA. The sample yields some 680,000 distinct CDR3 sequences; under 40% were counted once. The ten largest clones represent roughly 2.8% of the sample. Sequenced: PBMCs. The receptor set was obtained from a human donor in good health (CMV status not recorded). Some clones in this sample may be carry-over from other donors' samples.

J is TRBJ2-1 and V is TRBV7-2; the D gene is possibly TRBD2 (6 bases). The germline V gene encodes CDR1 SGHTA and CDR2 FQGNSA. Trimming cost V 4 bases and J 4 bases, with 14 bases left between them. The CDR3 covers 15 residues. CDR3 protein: CASSSAGFVYNEQFF. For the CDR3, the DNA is TGTGCCAGCAGCTCGGCGGGATTTGTTTACAATGAGCAGTTCTTC. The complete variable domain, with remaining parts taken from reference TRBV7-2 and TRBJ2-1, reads GAGVSQSPSNKVTEKGKDVELRCDPISGHTALYWYRQSLGQGLEFLIYFQGNSAPDKSGLPSDRFSAERTGGSVSTLTIQRTQQEDSAVYLCASSSAGFVYNEQFFGPGTRLTVL.

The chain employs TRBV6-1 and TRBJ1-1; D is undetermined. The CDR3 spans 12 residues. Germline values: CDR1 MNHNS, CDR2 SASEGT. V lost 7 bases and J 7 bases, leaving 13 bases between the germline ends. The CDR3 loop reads CASTLPIIEAFF. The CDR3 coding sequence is TGTGCCAGCACCCTTCCCATCATTGAAGCTTTCTTT.

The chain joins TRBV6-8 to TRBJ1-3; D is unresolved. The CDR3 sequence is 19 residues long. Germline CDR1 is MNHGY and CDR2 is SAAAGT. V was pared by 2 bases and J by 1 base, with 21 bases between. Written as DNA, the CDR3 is TGTGCCAGCAGTTACGGAGTTTTGGGCCCGGAATCGTCTGGAAACACCATATATTTT. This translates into CASSYGVLGPESSGNTIYF.

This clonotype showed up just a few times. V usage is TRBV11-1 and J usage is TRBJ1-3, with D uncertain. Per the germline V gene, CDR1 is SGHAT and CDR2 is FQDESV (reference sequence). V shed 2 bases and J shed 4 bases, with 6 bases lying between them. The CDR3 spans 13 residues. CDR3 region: CASSLWPGNTIYF. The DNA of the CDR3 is TGTGCCAGCAGCTTATGGCCCGGAAACACCATATATTTT.

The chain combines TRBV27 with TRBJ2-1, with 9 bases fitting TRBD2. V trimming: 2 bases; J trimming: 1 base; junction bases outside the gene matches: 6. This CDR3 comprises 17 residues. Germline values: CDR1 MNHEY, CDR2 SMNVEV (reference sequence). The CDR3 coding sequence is TGTGCCAGCAGTTTAGGAGGCGGGGGGGCGTCCTACAATGAGCAGTTCTTC. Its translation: CASSLGGGGASYNEQFF.

The CDR3: CASSVQGPGANVLTF. CDR3 in DNA: TGTGCCAGCAGCGTACAGGGTCCCGGGGCCAACGTCCTGACTTTC. The gene calls are TRBV7-3 and TRBJ2-6; D is possibly TRBD1 (6 bases). The CDR3 extends over 15 amino acids. Germline V gene data show CDR1 as SGHTA and CDR2 as FQGTGA. The V end lost 5 bases, the J end lost 4 bases, and 12 bases lay between the germline ends.

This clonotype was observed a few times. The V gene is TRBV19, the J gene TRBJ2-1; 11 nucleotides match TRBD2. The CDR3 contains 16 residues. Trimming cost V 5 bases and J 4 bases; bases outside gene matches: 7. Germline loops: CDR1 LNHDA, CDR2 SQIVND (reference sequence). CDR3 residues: CASSATSGGLYNEQFF. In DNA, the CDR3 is TGTGCCAGTAGTGCTACTAGCGGGGGCCTGTACAATGAGCAGTTCTTC.

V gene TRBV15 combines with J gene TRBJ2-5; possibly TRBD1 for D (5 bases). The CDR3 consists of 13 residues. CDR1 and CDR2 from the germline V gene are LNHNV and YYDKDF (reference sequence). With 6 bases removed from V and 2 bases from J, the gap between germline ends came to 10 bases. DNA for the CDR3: TGTGCCACCAGAGGGAAGGGGCAAGAGACCCAGTACTTC. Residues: CATRGKGQETQYF.

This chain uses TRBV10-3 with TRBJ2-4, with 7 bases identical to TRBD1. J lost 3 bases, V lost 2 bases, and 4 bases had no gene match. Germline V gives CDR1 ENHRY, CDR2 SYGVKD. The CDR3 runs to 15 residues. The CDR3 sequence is CAISERGLGKNIQYF. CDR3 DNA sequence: TGTGCCATCAGTGAGAGGGGGCTAGGCAAAAACATTCAGTACTTC.

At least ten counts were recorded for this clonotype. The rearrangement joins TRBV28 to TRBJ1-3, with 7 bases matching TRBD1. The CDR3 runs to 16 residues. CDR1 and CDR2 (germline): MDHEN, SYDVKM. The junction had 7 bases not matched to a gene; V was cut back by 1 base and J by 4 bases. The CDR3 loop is CASSLYQGGEGNTIYF. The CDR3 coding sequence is TGTGCCAGCAGTTTATACCAAGGGGGCGAGGGAAACACCATATATTTT.